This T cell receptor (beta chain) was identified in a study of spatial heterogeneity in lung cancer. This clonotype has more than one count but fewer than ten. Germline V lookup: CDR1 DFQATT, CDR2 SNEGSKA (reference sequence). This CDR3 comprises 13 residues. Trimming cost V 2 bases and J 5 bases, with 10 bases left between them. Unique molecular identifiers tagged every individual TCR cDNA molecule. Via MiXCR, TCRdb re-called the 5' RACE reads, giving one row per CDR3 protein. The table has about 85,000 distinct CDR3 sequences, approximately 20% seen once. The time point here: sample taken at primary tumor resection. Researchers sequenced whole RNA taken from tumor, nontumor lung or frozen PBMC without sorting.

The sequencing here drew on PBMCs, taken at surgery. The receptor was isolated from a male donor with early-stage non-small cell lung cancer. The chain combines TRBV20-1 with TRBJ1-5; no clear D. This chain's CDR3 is CSARKAADQPQHF. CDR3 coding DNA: TGCAGTGCTAGAAAAGCGGCAGATCAGCCCCAGCATTTT.